Shown below are 8 T cell receptor beta chains from a single sample sequenced in a study of T cell responses to AZD1222 COVID-19 vaccine. The assay was immunoSEQ multiplex PCR, and TCRdb's table has in-frame clones only and misses some. In the table there are under 200,000 clones, just over 90% of which are singletons. The material was peripheral blood, obtained 28 days after the second dose of the MenACWY control vaccine. The receptors shown here come from an adult who received the MenACWY meningococcal vaccine as a control.

This chain joins TRBV15 and TRBJ2-7; no definite D call. Germline V lookup: CDR1 LNHNV, CDR2 YYDKDF (reference sequence). There are 13 residues in the CDR3. Trimming took 0 bases from V and 7 from J, leaving 10 bases between them. CDR3: CATSRDLAWEQYF. CDR3 DNA sequence: TGTGCCACCAGCAGAGATCTGGCGTGGGAGCAGTACTTC.

The chain is built from TRBV3-1 (or the pseudogene TRBV3-2) and TRBJ2-7; D unclear. V dropped 1 base and J dropped 0 bases, with 10 bases sitting between them. The CDR3 covers 15 residues. Germline V CDR1 and CDR2: LGHDT, YNNKEL (reference sequence). The chain's CDR3 is CASSQAGHFSYEQYF. Written as DNA, the CDR3 is TGTGCCAGCAGCCAAGCCGGGCACTTCTCCTACGAGCAGTACTTC.

The chain combines TRBV6-5 with TRBJ2-1; the D is unclear. The V end was cut by 6 bases, the J end by 6 bases, with 12 bases between. The CDR3 is 13 residues long. Per germline, CDR1 MNHEY and CDR2 SVGAGI. CDR3 residues: CASSLLGFNEQFF. In DNA form, the CDR3 reads TGTGCCAGCAGCCTACTCGGGTTCAATGAGCAGTTCTTC.

The J gene is TRBJ1-6, the V gene TRBV7-8; D possibly corresponds to TRBD1 (5 bases). Per germline, CDR1 SGHVS and CDR2 FQNEAQ. Trimming removed 1 base at V and 10 bases at J, with 11 bases between. CDR3 size: 14 residues. As DNA, the CDR3 is TGTGCCAGCAGCTTAGGGGGGGGTGGGTCACCCCTCCACTTT. It encodes CASSLGGGGSPLHF.

Comment on this clone: The junction departs from the called germline gene at one end, perhaps through a read error. The chain has TRBV30 and TRBJ2-7; the match to TRBD1 covers 11 bases. CDR3 length: 10 residues. From germline, CDR1 is GTSNPN and CDR2 SVGIG (reference sequence). The CDR3 spells CAWFSGTGGF. The CDR3 DNA follows: TGTGCCTGGTTTTCCGGGACAGGGGGCTTC.

This chain links TRBV7-2 with TRBJ2-5; TRBD2 matches 10 bases. V was pared by 5 bases and J by 2 bases, with 5 bases of the junction left unmatched. The CDR3 is 15 amino acids. Germline values: CDR1 SGHTA, CDR2 FQGNSA. The CDR3 coding sequence is TGTGCCAGCAGCGCCGGACTAGCGGTACAAGAGACCCAGTACTTC. It encodes CASSAGLAVQETQYF.

The rearrangement links TRBV4-3 to TRBJ1-6, with 8 positions matching TRBD1. Germline V gene sequence: CDR1 LGHNA, CDR2 YSLEER. Trimming at V came to 0 bases and at J to 7 bases, leaving 8 bases not matched to a gene. This CDR3 has 17 residues. CDR3: CASSQESGQGANSPLHF. CDR3 bases: TGCGCCAGCAGCCAAGAGAGTGGCCAGGGGGCGAATTCACCCCTCCACTTT.

The chain uses TRBV29-1 and TRBJ2-3, with a tentative D call TRBD2 (6 bases). Germline lookup yields CDR1 SQVTM and CDR2 ANQGSEA. CDR3 length: 13 amino acids. Trimming took 1 base from V and 2 from J, leaving 7 bases between them. The CDR3 spells CSVEGGDTDTQYF. Here the CDR3 DNA reads TGCAGCGTTGAAGGCGGGGACACAGATACGCAGTATTTT.